These 6 T cell receptor beta chains came from one sample sequenced in a study of blood T cell repertoires in COVID-19. The method was immunoSEQ multiplex PCR; TCRdb's version includes in-frame clones alone and lacks a portion of them. The sample yields under 500,000 clones, approximately 90% seen once. Sample: peripheral blood. The receptors were gathered from a woman in her 30s with acute or convalescent COVID-19.

This chain links TRBV7-3 with TRBJ1-2; TRBD1 aligns across 7 bases. J lost 0 bases, V lost 3 bases, and 4 bases had no gene match. Germline CDR1 reads SGHTA; CDR2 reads FQGTGA. CDR3 length: 15 residues. The CDR3 DNA is TGTGCCAGCAGCTTGACGGGACAGCCTAACTATGGCTACACCTTC. As protein: CASSLTGQPNYGYTF. Together with reference TRBV7-3 and TRBJ1-2, the CDR3 gives the full variable domain: GAGVSQTPSNKVTEKGKYVELRCDPISGHTALYWYRQSLGQGPEFLIYFQGTGAADDSGLPNDRFFAVRPEGSVSTLKIQRTERGDSAVYLCASSLTGQPNYGYTFGSGTRLTVV.

The rearrangement uses TRBV7-2 and TRBJ1-5, with 9 bases that match TRBD1. Germline CDR1 reads SGHTA; CDR2 reads FQGNSA. The CDR3 totals 15 residues. With 1 base clipped from V and 7 bases from J, the junction kept 5 bases outside the gene matches. The CDR3 bases are TGTGCCAGCAGCTTAGTGGGGACAGGGCTACAGCCCCAGCATTTT. Protein sequence: CASSLVGTGLQPQHF.

The chain carries TRBV2 and TRBJ1-5; D call uncertain. Germline V gene lookup returns CDR1 SNHLY and CDR2 FYNNEI. The length of the CDR3 is 15 residues. Trimming stripped 3 bases from V and 2 bases from J, with 11 bases between. This CDR3 is CASSDSGIGNQPQHF. DNA for the CDR3: TGTGCCAGCAGTGACTCGGGTATAGGCAATCAGCCCCAGCATTTT. Based on the CDR3 plus reference TRBV2 and TRBJ1-5, the full variable domain is EPEVTQTPSHQVTQMGQEVILRCVPISNHLYFYWYRQILGQKVEFLVSFYNNEISEKSEIFDDQFSVERPDGSNFTLKIRSTKLEDSAMYFCASSDSGIGNQPQHFGDGTRLSIL.

The rearrangement joins TRBV25-1 to TRBJ1-1; D is ambiguous. V lost 1 base, J lost 4 bases, and 10 bases lay in between. Germline CDR1 reads MGHDK; CDR2 reads SYGVNS. The CDR3 has 14 amino acids. The DNA for the CDR3 is TGTGCCAGCAGTGAATCCCACTGGGCCACTGAAGCTTTCTTT. The encoded protein is CASSESHWATEAFF.

This chain links TRBV7-8 with TRBJ1-2, with a tentative D call TRBD1 (5 bases). CDR3 length equals 13 residues. Germline-derived CDR1 and CDR2 are SGHVS and FQNEAQ. The V end was cut by 2 bases, the J end by 8 bases, with 12 bases between. The CDR3 DNA is TGTGCCAGCAGCTTACCGGGGGGGGTCGGCTACACCTTC. Encoded protein: CASSLPGGVGYTF.

V gene TRBV28 combines with J gene TRBJ1-2; 7 nucleotides match TRBD1. Germline V gives CDR1 MDHEN, CDR2 SYDVKM. V was clipped by 6 bases and J by 4 bases; unmatched bases: 2. The CDR3 spans 12 residues. The CDR3, as DNA: TGTGCCAGCAGGGGACAGCTCTATGGCTACACCTTC. It translates to CASRGQLYGYTF.